This T cell receptor (beta chain) was sequenced for a study of blood T cell repertoires in COVID-19. Across the study: Some COVID-19 samples were acute and others convalescent; all came from the United States, Italy and Spain.

Cohort 3 recovery required two negative PCRs, clearance, or symptom resolution. This clone is a singleton in its sample. Authors' processing steps: It was from reference gene primer amplification that nucleated cell counts were estimated. Generated by immunoSEQ multiplex PCR, the TCRdb table keeps only in-frame clones and is missing some. V, J and clone size reflect that table, while D and trimming were determined from the DNA. The table records about 250,000 clones, 85% to 90% of them present only once. Sequences were obtained from PBMCs or T cells enriched from blood (not recorded which). The sequence was collected from a man between 40 and 49 years old who had recovered from COVID-19.

This chain's CDR3 is CASSPGGEREAFF. The CDR3 DNA reads as TGTGCCAGCAGCCCCGGGGGGGAGCGTGAAGCTTTCTTT. This chain uses TRBV3-1 (or the pseudogene TRBV3-2) with TRBJ1-1; D might be TRBD1 (5 bases). V was trimmed by 4 bases and J by 7 bases, leaving 13 bases between them. The CDR3 spans 13 residues. CDR1 and CDR2 from the germline V gene are LGHDT and YNNKEL (reference sequence).